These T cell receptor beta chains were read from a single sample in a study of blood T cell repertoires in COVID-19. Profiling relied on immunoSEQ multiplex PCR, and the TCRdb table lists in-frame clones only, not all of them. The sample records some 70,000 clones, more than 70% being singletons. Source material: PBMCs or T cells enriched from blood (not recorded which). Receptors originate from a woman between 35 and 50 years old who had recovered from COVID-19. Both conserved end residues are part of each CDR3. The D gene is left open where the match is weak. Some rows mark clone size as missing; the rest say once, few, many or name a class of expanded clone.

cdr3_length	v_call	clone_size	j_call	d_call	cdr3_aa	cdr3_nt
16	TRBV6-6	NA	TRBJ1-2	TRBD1	CASSPGGTGGIYGYTF	TGTGCCAGCAGTCCTGGCGGGACAGGGGGCATCTATGGCTACACCTTC
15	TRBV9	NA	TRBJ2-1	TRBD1	CASSVLSGQYNEQFF	TGTGCCAGCAGCGTTTTATCGGGACAGTACAATGAGCAGTTCTTC
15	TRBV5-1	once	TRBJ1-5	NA	CASSLAGESNQPQHF	TGCGCCAGCAGCTTGGCAGGGGAGAGCAATCAGCCCCAGCATTTT
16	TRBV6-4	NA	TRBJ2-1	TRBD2	CASSDSGLAGFDEQFF	TGTGCCAGCAGTGACTCGGGACTAGCGGGATTCGATGAGCAGTTCTTC
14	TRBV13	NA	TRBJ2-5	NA	CASSFPGRRETQYF	TGTGCCAGCAGCTTCCCCGGAAGGCGGGAGACCCAGTACTTC
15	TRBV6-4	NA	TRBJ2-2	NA	CASRKAPGSTGELFF	TGTGCCAGCAGGAAAGCCCCGGGATCCACCGGGGAGCTGTTTTTT
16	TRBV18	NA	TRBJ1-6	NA	CASSPLPGRNNSPLHF	TGTGCCAGCTCACCACTGCCAGGGAGGAATAATTCACCCCTCCACTTT
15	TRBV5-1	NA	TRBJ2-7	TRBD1	CASSSSPDRDYEQYF	TGCGCCAGCAGCTCATCTCCTGACAGGGACTACGAGCAGTACTTC
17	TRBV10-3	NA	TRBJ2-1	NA	CAISESGGANSYNEQFF	TGTGCCATCAGTGAGTCTGGGGGGGCGAACTCCTACAATGAGCAGTTCTTC
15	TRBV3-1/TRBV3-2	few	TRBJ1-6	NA	CASSQVDSLNSPLHF	TGTGCCAGCAGCCAAGTGGACAGTCTTAATTCACCCCTCCACTTT
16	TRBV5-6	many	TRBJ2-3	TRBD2	CASSLRRGGGTDTQYF	TGTGCCAGCAGCTTGCGGCGGGGGGGCGGCACAGATACGCAGTATTTT
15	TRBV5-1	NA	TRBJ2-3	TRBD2	CASAILAGMGDTQYF	TGCGCCAGCGCAATACTAGCGGGGATGGGAGATACGCAGTATTTT
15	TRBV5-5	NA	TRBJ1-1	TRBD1	CASSLMDRMNTEAFF	TGTGCCAGCAGCCTTATGGACAGGATGAACACTGAAGCTTTCTTT
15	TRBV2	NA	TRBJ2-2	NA	CASSESLANTGELFF	TGTGCCAGCAGTGAGAGTCTCGCGAACACCGGGGAGCTGTTTTTT
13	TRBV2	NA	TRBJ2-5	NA	CASRFDSQETQYF	TGTGCCAGCAGATTCGACTCCCAAGAGACCCAGTACTTC
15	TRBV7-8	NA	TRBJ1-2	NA	CASSLVAGVEGGYTF	TGTGCCAGCAGCTTAGTGGCAGGGGTAGAGGGTGGCTACACCTTC
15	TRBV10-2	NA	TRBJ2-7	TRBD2	CASSANSGGAYEQYF	TGCGCCAGCAGCGCCAATAGCGGGGGGGCCTACGAGCAGTACTTC
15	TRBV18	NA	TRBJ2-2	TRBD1	CASSPEQGAVGELFF	TGTGCCAGCTCTCCCGAGCAGGGGGCCGTCGGGGAGCTGTTTTTT
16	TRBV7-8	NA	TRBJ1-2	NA	CASSPLGRAPSYGYTF	TGTGCCAGCAGCCCCCTGGGCAGGGCTCCTTCTTATGGCTACACCTTC
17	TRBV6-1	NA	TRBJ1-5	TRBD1	CASSEVRETGYRQPQHF	TGTGCCAGCAGTGAAGTCCGCGAGACAGGGTATCGACAGCCCCAGCATTTT
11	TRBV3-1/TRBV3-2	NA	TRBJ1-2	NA	CASSQGGGYTF	TGTGCCAGCAGCCAAGGAGGGGGCTACACCTTC
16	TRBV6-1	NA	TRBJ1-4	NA	CASSEVWPATNEKLFF	TGTGCCAGCAGTGAAGTGTGGCCAGCAACTAATGAAAAACTGTTTTTT
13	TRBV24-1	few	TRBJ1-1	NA	CATRWSGNTEAFF	TGTGCCACCAGATGGTCGGGGAACACTGAAGCTTTCTTT
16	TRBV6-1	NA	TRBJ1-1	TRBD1	CASSEGAGGSGAEAFF	TGTGCCAGCAGTGAAGGCGCAGGGGGGAGTGGGGCTGAAGCTTTCTTT
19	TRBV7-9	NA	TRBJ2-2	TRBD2	CASSSYLKRGGPNTGELFF	TGTGCCAGCAGCTCATACCTCAAGCGGGGGGGCCCTAACACCGGGGAGCTGTTTTTT
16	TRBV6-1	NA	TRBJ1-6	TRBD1	CASSEISGTGNSPLHF	TGTGCCAGCAGTGAAATTTCTGGGACAGGGAATTCACCCCTCCACTTT
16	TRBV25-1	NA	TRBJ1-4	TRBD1	CASSESTLGQGEKLFF	TGTGCCAGCAGTGAATCGACTTTGGGACAGGGGGAAAAACTGTTTTTT
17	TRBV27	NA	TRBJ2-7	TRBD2	CASSLIAGNSGPYEQYF	TGTGCCAGCAGTTTAATAGCGGGAAATTCAGGGCCCTACGAGCAGTACTTC
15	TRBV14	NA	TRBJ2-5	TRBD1	CASSFDRGRLETQYF	TGTGCCAGCAGCTTCGACAGGGGGCGATTGGAGACCCAGTACTTC
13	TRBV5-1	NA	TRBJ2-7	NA	CASTRQNSYEQYF	TGCGCCAGCACTCGACAGAACTCCTACGAGCAGTACTTC
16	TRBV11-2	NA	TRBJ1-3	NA	CASSQTRGGTGNTIYF	TGTGCCAGCAGTCAAACGCGGGGGGGTACCGGAAACACCATATATTTT
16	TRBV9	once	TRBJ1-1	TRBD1	CASSPTAGGGNTEAFF	TGTGCCAGCAGCCCCACCGCCGGAGGGGGCAACACTGAAGCTTTCTTT
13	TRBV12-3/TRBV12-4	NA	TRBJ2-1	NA	CASSLQGEGEQFF	TGTGCCAGCAGTCTACAGGGTGAGGGTGAGCAGTTCTTC
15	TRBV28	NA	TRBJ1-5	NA	CASSPLGGQPQPQHF	TGTGCCAGCAGTCCATTGGGGGGGCAGCCCCAGCCCCAGCATTTT
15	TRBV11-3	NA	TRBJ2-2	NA	CASSLGTRGTGELFF	TGTGCCAGCAGCTTAGGGACCAGGGGCACCGGGGAGCTGTTTTTT